The clone carrying this T cell receptor beta chain was detected only a few times. The data stem from a study of blood T cells in healthy people across ages. CDR1 is SQVTM and CDR2 is ANQGSEA in the germline V gene. This CDR3 is 12 amino acids long. V lost 1 base, J lost 5 bases, and 8 bases lay in between. Together with a sample-barcoded 5' primer, a J-beta primer mix was included in a second PCR lasting about 6 to 12 cycles. A single record per CDR3 protein comes from TCRdb applying MiXCR to the 5' RACE reads. In the table there are roughly 930,000 distinct CDR3 sequences, under 50% of which are singletons. Donors each provided roughly 10 milliliters of peripheral blood. Researchers isolated at least 6 million PBMCs per sample.

The origin of this receptor is a man younger than 45 in good health. V usage is TRBV29-1 and J usage is TRBJ1-1; D call uncertain. The sample taken for sequencing was blood. CDR3 nucleotides: TGCAGCGTTGAAGTAGGGTTGACTGAAGCTTTCTTT. It translates to CSVEVGLTEAFF.